This TCR beta chain was captured by sequencing in a study of T-cell reconstitution after alpha-beta-depleted transplantation in children. Only a few counts were recorded for this clonotype. The CDR3 consists of 15 residues. Germline CDR1 and CDR2: DFQATT and SNEGSKA (reference sequence). The trim removed 5 bases at V and 0 bases at J, leaving 7 bases unmatched. For TCRbeta, the library was prepared with unique molecular identifiers. TCRdb re-called the PCR reads through MiXCR, storing one row per CDR3 protein. The table includes about a million distinct CDR3 sequences, under 30% detected once. Source: PBMCs, mostly from graft donor cells, taken 360 days after TCRalphabeta/CD19-depleted stem cell transplant. This chain connects TRBV20-1 to TRBJ1-5, with 7 bases that match TRBD1. This receptor was taken from a boy in the first two years of life who had a stem cell transplant for SCID, so the T cells may come from the graft donor. Here the CDR3 reads CSAADRSYSNQPQHF. The DNA of the CDR3 is TGCAGTGCTGCGGACAGGAGCTATAGCAATCAGCCCCAGCATTTT.